Presented here are 28 T cell receptor beta chains from one specimen sequenced in a study of identical twins. TCRdb used MiXCR to reprocess the 5' RACE reads, holding one entry per CDR3 protein. The sample lists hundreds of thousands of distinct CDR3 sequences; approximately 25% were seen once. The same sample was also used in a study of T cells expressing NK-cell markers.

Specimen: CD4+ T cells sorted from blood. The source of these receptors is a woman younger than 35 in good health.

This clonotype was counted between two and nine times. J is TRBJ2-2 and V is TRBV6-7; D is undetermined. TRBV6-7 belongs to the ORF category, with a function that is uncertain. Trimming pared 6 bases from V and 4 bases from J, leaving 18 bases between. The CDR3 contains 16 residues. CDR3 sequence: CASSPTVLSRTGELFF. For the CDR3, the DNA is TGTGCCAGCAGCCCGACCGTTTTATCTCGCACCGGGGAGCTGTTTTTT.

The rearrangement joins TRBV7-9 to TRBJ1-1; unclear D gene. In germline, CDR1 is SEHNR, CDR2 FQNEAQ (reference sequence). Trimming took off 1 base at V and 0 bases at J, with 6 bases between the two ends. The CDR3 has 14 amino acids. The CDR3 sequence: CASSLEYMNTEAFF. In nucleotides, the CDR3 is TGTGCCAGCAGCTTAGAGTACATGAACACTGAAGCTTTCTTT.

This clonotype occurred a few times. CDR3 loop: CASTQRQGRGEQFF. CDR3 in DNA: TGTGCCAGCACCCAAAGACAGGGGAGGGGTGAGCAGTTCTTC. This chain joins TRBV12-3 or TRBV12-4 and TRBJ2-1; D is perhaps TRBD1 (8 bases). Trimming took off 7 bases at V and 9 bases at J, with 19 bases between the two ends. The CDR3 is 14 amino acids.

V gene TRBV3-1 combines with J gene TRBJ2-7, with TRBD2 as a possible D gene (6 bases). V was trimmed by 4 bases and J by 0 bases, leaving 13 bases between them. Germline loops: CDR1 LGHDT, CDR2 YNNKEL (reference sequence). There are 15 residues in the CDR3. DNA for the CDR3: TGTGCCAGCAGCCTTTGGGGGGATAGCTCCTACGAGCAGTACTTC. Translating it yields CASSLWGDSSYEQYF.

The gene calls are TRBV15 and TRBJ2-7; possibly TRBD2 for D (6 bases). CDR3 length equals 13 residues. Trimming removed 7 bases at V and 6 bases at J, with 16 bases between. Germline CDR1 LNHNV, CDR2 YYDKDF (reference sequence). CDR3 nucleotide sequence: TGTGCCACCACGCTCGGGGGAATAGGCGAGCAGTACTTC. It specifies CATTLGGIGEQYF.

The chain couples TRBV7-6 to TRBJ2-7; no clear D gene. Trimming took off 5 bases at V and 2 bases at J, with 16 bases between the two ends. Germline CDR1 SGHVS, CDR2 FNYEAQ. CDR3 length: 15 amino acids. CDR3 amino acids: CASSPTTVTAYEQYF. CDR3 nucleotide sequence: TGTGCCAGCAGCCCTACGACTGTCACCGCCTACGAGCAGTACTTC.

This clonotype was observed a few times. V usage is TRBV10-3 and J usage is TRBJ1-3, with D perhaps TRBD1 (6 bases). The germline V gene encodes CDR1 ENHRY and CDR2 SYGVKD. This CDR3 spans 17 amino acids. Trimming removed 10 bases from V and 1 base from J, with 23 bases in between. The CDR3, as DNA: TGTGCCACCACCATGGGGGGCGGGGGATTTTCTGGAAACACCATATATTTT. Protein product: CATTMGGGGFSGNTIYF.

This clonotype came up a few times. The chain carries TRBV5-1 and TRBJ1-6; D unresolved. Trimming removed 0 bases at V and 4 bases at J, with 5 bases between. CDR1 and CDR2 from the germline V gene are SGHRS and YFSETQ. The CDR3 has 14 residues. The CDR3 DNA is TGCGCCAGCAGCTTGGAGAGTTATAATTCACCCCTCCACTTT. Its protein is CASSLESYNSPLHF.

This clonotype turned up a few times. Written as DNA, the CDR3 is TGCAGTGCTAGGGGACAGGGCGCGAACACCGGGGAGCTGTTTTTT. This encodes CSARGQGANTGELFF. This rearrangement joins TRBV20-1 to TRBJ2-2; TRBD1 agrees at 9 bases. The CDR3 is made up of 15 amino acids. The V gene's germline CDR1 is DFQATT and CDR2 SNEGSKA (reference sequence). The ends lost 3 bases at V and 0 bases at J; junction bases unmatched: 2.

The genes are TRBV5-1 and TRBJ2-2; 8 bases are shared with TRBD1. After removal of 5 bases from V and 4 bases from J, the junction contained 7 bases not matched to a gene. The CDR3 spans 15 residues. Germline V gene sequence: CDR1 SGHRS, CDR2 YFSETQ. The CDR3 here is CASRHGQGSTGELFF. The CDR3 region has the DNA TGCGCCAGCAGACACGGACAGGGAAGCACCGGGGAGCTGTTTTTT.

This clonotype was seen more than once but under ten times. V gene TRBV6-5 combines with J gene TRBJ2-7; D remains unclear. The V gene's germline CDR1 is MNHEY and CDR2 SVGAGI. The CDR3 contains 13 residues. The germline V and J ends were trimmed by 0 bases and 7 bases, with 10 bases remaining between them. The CDR3 is CASSYSIAREQYF. CDR3 DNA: TGTGCCAGCAGTTACTCGATAGCTCGAGAGCAGTACTTC.

V and J are TRBV5-5 and TRBJ2-1; 7 nucleotides match TRBD2. V lost 2 bases and J lost 3; bases outside the gene matches: 14. The CDR3 contains 18 residues. CDR1 SGHKS and CDR2 YYEKEE come from the germline V gene (reference sequence). CDR3 in amino acids: CASSLRREGGSGYNEQFF. The CDR3 coding sequence is TGTGCCAGCAGCTTAAGGCGAGAGGGAGGGAGTGGCTACAATGAGCAGTTCTTC.

This chain joins TRBV7-2 and TRBJ1-1; the D is unclear. Trimming took 3 bases from V and 1 from J, leaving 9 bases between them. Per the germline V gene, CDR1 is SGHTA and CDR2 is FQGNSA. The CDR3 runs to 14 residues. CDR3 region: CASSLVMGNTEAFF. Written as DNA, the CDR3 is TGTGCCAGCAGCTTGGTGATGGGGAACACTGAAGCTTTCTTT.

This clonotype was found many times. The chain has TRBV6-6 and TRBJ1-5, with a possible D match to TRBD1 (5 bases). V was shortened by 6 bases and J by 4 bases, with 10 bases between the two germline ends. The CDR3 runs 13 residues. CDR1 is MNHNY, CDR2 SVGAGI, per germline (reference sequence). Here the CDR3 reads CASRLGGNQPQHF. In nucleotides, the CDR3 is TGTGCCAGCAGACTGGGGGGGAATCAGCCCCAGCATTTT.

The J gene is TRBJ2-1, the V gene TRBV10-3, with D hard to call. With 6 bases removed from V and 3 bases from J, the gap between germline ends came to 15 bases. The CDR3 totals 15 residues. Per the germline V gene, CDR1 is ENHRY and CDR2 is SYGVKD. CDR3 region: CAIRGGAEHYNEQFF. Here the CDR3 DNA reads TGTGCCATCAGGGGTGGCGCGGAACACTACAATGAGCAGTTCTTC.

The rearrangement uses TRBV9 and TRBJ2-7, with D perhaps matching TRBD1 (5 bases). V was shortened by 4 bases and J by 0 bases, with 11 bases between the two germline ends. The CDR3 length is 14 residues. In germline, CDR1 is SGDLS, CDR2 YYNGEE. The CDR3 loop reads CASSPTVSSYEQYF. The DNA of the CDR3 is TGTGCCAGCAGCCCGACAGTGAGCTCCTACGAGCAGTACTTC.

In this sample, this clonotype turned up a few times. The rearrangement joins TRBV12-5 to TRBJ2-2; D is ambiguous. Germline values: CDR1 LGHNT, CDR2 FRNRAP. V was cut by 2 bases and J by 1 base, with 2 bases left in between. This CDR3 region has 13 residues. CDR3 region: CASGLWNTGELFF. The CDR3 DNA is TGTGCTAGTGGTTTGTGGAACACCGGGGAGCTGTTTTTT.

In this sample, this clonotype turned up a few times. The chain has TRBV29-1 and TRBJ1-4; D is uncertain. V was pared by 4 bases and J by 5 bases, with 8 bases between. Per germline, CDR1 SQVTM and CDR2 ANQGSEA. This CDR3 spans 12 amino acids. The CDR3 nucleotides read TGCAGCGTTGTCTGGAGAAATGAAAAACTGTTTTTT. It translates to CSVVWRNEKLFF.

This clonotype appeared a few times. The chain combines TRBV3-1 with TRBJ1-1; 8 bases are a match to TRBD1. This CDR3 comprises 15 residues. Trimming took 1 base from V and 5 from J; bases not matched to a gene: 6. CDR1 and CDR2 (germline): LGHDT, YNNKEL (reference sequence). The CDR3 DNA is TGTGCCAGCAGCCAAGGTAACAGGGGGAAAACTGAAGCTTTCTTT. It encodes CASSQGNRGKTEAFF.

The chain is built from TRBV7-9 and TRBJ1-2; D is uncertain. In germline, CDR1 is SEHNR, CDR2 FQNEAQ (reference sequence). The CDR3 is made up of 17 amino acids. V was clipped by 11 bases and J by 7 bases, with 32 bases between them. CDR3 sequence: CAGEGDTLRSRVSGYTF. The CDR3, as DNA: TGTGCCGGGGAGGGAGATACACTCCGGTCTCGGGTCAGTGGCTACACCTTC.

The V gene is TRBV7-6, the J gene TRBJ2-5; the match to TRBD1 covers 8 bases. The CDR3 is 14 amino acids. J was trimmed by 7 bases and V by 4 bases; bases with no gene match: 8. Germline V CDR1 and CDR2: SGHVS, FNYEAQ. CDR3 amino acids: CASSSGQALVTQYF. The CDR3 coding sequence is TGTGCCAGCAGCTCGGGACAGGCTCTTGTGACCCAGTACTTC.

This clonotype was counted between two and nine times. The chain couples TRBV18 to TRBJ1-2, with D hard to call. The CDR3 consists of 14 residues. The V and J ends lost 3 bases and 3 bases respectively, with 11 bases between them. Germline V gene sequence: CDR1 KGHSH, CDR2 LQKENI. The DNA of the CDR3 is TGTGCCAGCTCACCTGGGGTTAGCCACTATGGCTACACCTTC. It encodes CASSPGVSHYGYTF.

About this clonotype itself: The junction departs from the called germline gene at one end, perhaps through a read error. V usage is TRBV20-1 and J usage is TRBJ1-3; 8 bases are shared with TRBD1. This CDR3 is built from 15 residues. Germline V CDR1 and CDR2: DFQATT, SNEGSKA (reference sequence). CDR3 residues: CGARPQGATGNTIYF. CDR3 sequence (DNA): TGCGGTGCTAGGCCCCAGGGGGCGACTGGAAACACCATATATTTT.

This chain connects TRBV6-5 to TRBJ1-1; D unclear. Germline V gene lookup returns CDR1 MNHEY and CDR2 SVGAGI. The CDR3 covers 14 residues. V was cut by 1 base and J by 0 bases, with 6 bases left in between. The CDR3 DNA sequence: TGTGCCAGCAGTTACTGGCGAATGAACACTGAAGCTTTCTTT. This encodes CASSYWRMNTEAFF.

This clonotype has ten or more counts. Written as DNA, the CDR3 is TGTGCCAGCAGCTTATTAGCGGGAGCCCGAACAGATACGCAGTATTTT. This encodes CASSLLAGARTDTQYF. This rearrangement joins TRBV7-2 to TRBJ2-3, with 9 bases identical to TRBD2. This CDR3 contains 16 residues. The germline V gene has CDR1 SGHTA and CDR2 FQGNSA. Trimming took 2 bases from V and 3 from J; bases not matched to a gene: 6.

A few counts support this clonotype. The rearrangement uses TRBV5-1 and TRBJ2-1; TRBD2 aligns across 8 bases. This CDR3 comprises 15 residues. The junction had 7 bases not matched to a gene; V was cut back by 0 bases and J by 8 bases. Germline V gene lookup returns CDR1 SGHRS and CDR2 YFSETQ. CDR3 nucleotides: TGCGCCAGCAGCTTGGGGATCGGGGGGGGATATGAGCAGTTCTTC. It specifies CASSLGIGGGYEQFF.

This clonotype was seen many times. This chain connects TRBV3-1 to TRBJ2-7, with 8 bases lining up with TRBD1. Germline V gene lookup returns CDR1 LGHDT and CDR2 YNNKEL (reference sequence). This CDR3 contains 16 residues. V lost 7 bases to trimming and J lost 3 bases; unmatched junction nucleotides: 14. The CDR3, as DNA: TGTGCCAGCACCTCAAGTGGACAGGGTAAGAGCTACGAGCAGTACTTC. This gives the protein CASTSSGQGKSYEQYF.

This clonotype was seen only a few times. The chain employs TRBV20-1 and TRBJ2-5; either TRBD1 or TRBD2 may fit D (7 bases each). This CDR3 spans 15 amino acids. Germline V CDR1 and CDR2: DFQATT, SNEGSKA (reference sequence). V lost 3 bases, J lost 1 base, and 15 bases lay in between. CDR3 region: CSASRQGGSQETQYF. CDR3 sequence (DNA): TGCAGTGCTAGTCGGCAGGGGGGGTCCCAAGAGACCCAGTACTTC.